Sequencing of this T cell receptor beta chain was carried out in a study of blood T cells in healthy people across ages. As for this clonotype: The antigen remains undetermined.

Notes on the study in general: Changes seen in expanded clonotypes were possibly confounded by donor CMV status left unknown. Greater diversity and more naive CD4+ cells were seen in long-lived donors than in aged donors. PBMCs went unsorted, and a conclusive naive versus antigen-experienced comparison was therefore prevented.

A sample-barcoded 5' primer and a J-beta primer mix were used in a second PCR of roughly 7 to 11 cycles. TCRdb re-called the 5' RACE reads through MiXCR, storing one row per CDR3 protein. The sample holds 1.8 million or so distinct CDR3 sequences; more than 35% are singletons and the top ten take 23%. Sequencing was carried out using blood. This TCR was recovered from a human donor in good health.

This CDR3 is CASSAPFPKAFF. The DNA of the CDR3 is TGTGCCAGCAGTGCCCCGTTCCCTAAAGCTTTCTTT. This chain connects TRBV6-1 to TRBJ1-1; no firm D call. This CDR3 has 12 residues. V was trimmed by 4 bases and J by 9 bases, leaving 12 bases between them. Germline V CDR1 and CDR2: MNHNS, SASEGT.